The 19 T cell receptor beta chains reported below all come from one sample, sequenced in a study of blood T cell repertoires in COVID-19. TCRdb's copy holds only in-frame clones and misses some; the assay was immunoSEQ multiplex PCR. The table has 100,000 to 150,000 clones, nearly 90% seen once; the top ten hold approximately 1%. The sequenced sample was peripheral blood. These receptors were collected from an elderly woman with acute or convalescent COVID-19.

The chain employs TRBV9 and TRBJ2-1, with TRBD1 matching 8 bases. This CDR3 contains 16 residues. The V and J ends lost 1 base and 2 bases, in that order; junction bases with no gene match: 5. Germline CDR1 reads SGDLS; CDR2 reads YYNGEE. The CDR3 DNA sequence: TGTGCCAGCAGCGTAACGACAGGGGAGACCTACAATGAGCAGTTCTTC. Protein: CASSVTTGETYNEQFF.

The chain carries TRBV18 and TRBJ2-1; a weak D match, TRBD1 (7 bases). Per the germline V gene, CDR1 is KGHSH and CDR2 is LQKENI. The CDR3 runs to 15 residues. The V gene lost 3 bases and the J gene lost 4 bases, with 13 bases spanning the gap. DNA of the CDR3: TGTGCCAGCTCACCGGGCGGGACAGTATACAATGAGCAGTTCTTC. Its translation: CASSPGGTVYNEQFF.

This chain connects TRBV5-4 to TRBJ1-1; the D is unclear. V was shortened by 2 bases and J by 6 bases, with 5 bases between the two germline ends. The CDR3 spans 11 residues. Germline V gene sequence: CDR1 SGHNT, CDR2 YYREEE (reference sequence). In DNA form, the CDR3 reads TGTGCCAGCAGCTTCCAGTCTGAAGCTTTCTTT. This translates into CASSFQSEAFF.

This chain connects TRBV29-1 to TRBJ1-2; 7 bases fit TRBD1. Trimming cost V 5 bases and J 8 bases; bases outside gene matches: 8. The CDR3 sequence is 12 residues long. Germline V lookup: CDR1 SQVTM, CDR2 ANQGSEA. CDR3 sequence reads: CSVPTGNYGYTF. CDR3 nucleotide sequence: TGCAGCGTTCCGACAGGGAATTACGGCTACACCTTC.

The chain has TRBV2 and TRBJ1-4, with D possibly matching TRBD1 (5 bases). CDR3 length equals 14 residues. Germline CDR1 is SNHLY and CDR2 is FYNNEI. V shed 8 bases and J shed 6 bases, with 16 bases lying between them. DNA of the CDR3: TGTGCCAGCGTTTCCGGGCAAGGGGATGAAAAACTGTTTTTT. Residues: CASVSGQGDEKLFF.

The chain joins TRBV18 to TRBJ2-7; no clear D. Trimming cost V 3 bases and J 2 bases, with 8 bases left between them. Germline V gene data show CDR1 as KGHSH and CDR2 as LQKENI. The length of the CDR3 is 13 residues. CDR3 coding DNA: TGTGCCAGCTCACCGGGCCCTACCTACGAGCAGTACTTC. Translated, it gives CASSPGPTYEQYF.

This clone has only one observation. This chain joins TRBV5-5 and TRBJ2-1; TRBD2 aligns across 9 bases. V dropped 2 bases and J dropped 7; count of bases not matched to a gene: 19. This CDR3 has 19 residues. Germline V gene lookup returns CDR1 SGHKS and CDR2 YYEKEE (reference sequence). The CDR3 spells CASSLFRVHGGGARNEQFF. For the CDR3, the DNA is TGTGCCAGCAGCTTATTCAGGGTTCATGGCGGGGGGGCCAGGAATGAGCAGTTCTTC.

The chain combines TRBV5-1 with TRBJ2-3, with a weak D call TRBD1 (5 bases). CDR3 size: 14 residues. From germline, CDR1 is SGHRS and CDR2 YFSETQ. V lost 4 bases to trimming and J lost 6 bases, with 15 bases between them. CDR3 DNA sequence: TGCGCCAGCAGCGGGGCCTACCCACCGGATACGCAGTATTTT. It specifies CASSGAYPPDTQYF.

The DNA for the CDR3 is TGTGCCAGCAGCCAACGGCTAGCGGGAGCCCAAGAGACCCAGTACTTC. As protein: CASSQRLAGAQETQYF. The J gene is TRBJ2-5, the V gene TRBV3-1 (or the pseudogene TRBV3-2); 10 bases map to TRBD2. The V gene end was trimmed by 2 bases and the J gene end by 1 base; junction bases not matched to a gene: 4. Germline V gene sequence: CDR1 LGHDT, CDR2 YNNKEL (reference sequence). The CDR3 length is 16 residues.

The chain carries TRBV6-5 and TRBJ2-3; maybe TRBD2 (7 bases). Germline values: CDR1 MNHEY, CDR2 SVGAGI. The CDR3 is 13 residues long. Trimming shortened V by 10 bases and J by 3 bases, and 14 bases separated the two germline ends. In nucleotides, the CDR3 is TGTGCCACGGGGGAGGGACAAACAGATACGCAGTATTTT. Protein product: CATGEGQTDTQYF.

V is TRBV5-4 and J is TRBJ2-5, with 8 bases aligning to TRBD2. CDR1 and CDR2 from the germline V gene are SGHNT and YYREEE (reference sequence). V lost 6 bases, J lost 5 bases, and 18 bases stayed unmatched. The CDR3 extends over 17 amino acids. CDR3 DNA: TGTGCCAGCACCTCCGGGGGGGGGCCGGTTTTAGGGGAGACCCAGTACTTC. It specifies CASTSGGGPVLGETQYF.

This chain uses TRBV19 with TRBJ2-3; no definite D call. There are 13 residues in the CDR3. V lost 6 bases and J 7 bases, leaving 14 bases between the germline ends. Germline V gene sequence: CDR1 LNHDA, CDR2 SQIVND (reference sequence). CDR3 coding DNA: TGTGCCAGTAGCGTTCAGATTGATTATACGCAGTATTTT. This encodes CASSVQIDYTQYF. Drawing the rest from reference TRBV19 and TRBJ2-3, the complete variable domain is DGGITQSPKYLFRKEGQNVTLSCEQNLNHDAMYWYRQDPGQGLRLIYYSQIVNDFQKGDIAEGYSVSREKKESFPLTVTSAQKNPTAFYLCASSVQIDYTQYFGPGTRLTVL.

The V and J genes are TRBV5-4 and TRBJ1-1; D is possibly TRBD1 (5 bases). V lost 6 bases and J lost 3, with 18 bases in between. Germline V CDR1 and CDR2: SGHNT, YYREEE (reference sequence). There are 15 residues in the CDR3. This CDR3 reads CASTPGLWGDTEAFF. The CDR3 DNA reads TGTGCCAGCACCCCGGGGTTGTGGGGGGACACTGAAGCTTTCTTT.

The chain combines TRBV5-6 with TRBJ2-3, with 9 nucleotides matching TRBD1. The CDR3 sequence is 16 residues long. The germline V gene encodes CDR1 SGHDT and CDR2 YYEEEE. V lost 6 bases, J lost 1 base, and 9 bases stayed unmatched. CDR3 DNA sequence: TGTGCCAGCAACAAAATCAGGACAGGGGGCACAGATACGCAGTATTTT. This codes for CASNKIRTGGTDTQYF.

The chain has TRBV3-1 (or the pseudogene TRBV3-2) and TRBJ1-5; no firm D call. The germline gives CDR1 LGHDT, CDR2 YNNKEL (reference sequence). The CDR3 contains 14 residues. V was cut by 0 bases and J by 0 bases, with 3 bases left in between. In nucleotides, the CDR3 is TGTGCCAGCAGCCAAGACAGTAGCAATCAGCCCCAGCATTTT. Amino acid sequence: CASSQDSSNQPQHF.

CDR3 sequence: CASSLATSTDTQYF. The CDR3 nucleotides are TGTGCCAGCAGCTTAGCGACTAGCACAGATACGCAGTATTTT. The chain couples TRBV5-8 to TRBJ2-3; D is unresolved. Germline V lookup: CDR1 SGHTS, CDR2 YDEGEE. The CDR3 loop spans 14 amino acids. Trimming took 2 bases from V and 0 from J, leaving 7 bases between them.

This clone was seen at least ten times. V usage is TRBV4-1 and J usage is TRBJ1-2; no definite D call. This CDR3 is 14 amino acids long. Germline loops: CDR1 MGHRA, CDR2 YSYEKL. V shed 1 base and J shed 6 bases, with 12 bases lying between them. Written as DNA, the CDR3 is TGCGCCAGCAGCCAAGTGTCTAGCGAGCATGGCTACACCTTC. Protein sequence: CASSQVSSEHGYTF.

The rearrangement links TRBV24-1 to TRBJ2-1; no definite D call. The CDR3 is 15 residues long. V shed 2 bases and J shed 6 bases, with 13 bases lying between them. Looked up from germline, CDR1 is KGHDR and CDR2 is SFDVKD. CDR3 DNA: TGTGCCACCAGTGATTCCGGTCGTCGGAGCAATGAGCAGTTCTTC. Translation: CATSDSGRRSNEQFF.

This clone was picked up one time. The chain recombines TRBV5-5 with TRBJ2-7; D is perhaps TRBD1 (5 bases). V lost 3 bases and J 2 bases, leaving 12 bases between the germline ends. The CDR3 consists of 14 residues. Germline values: CDR1 SGHKS, CDR2 YYEKEE (reference sequence). The CDR3 DNA is TGTGCCAGCAGCTGGGGCGGCGCGGCCTACGAGCAGTACTTC. Translating gives CASSWGGAAYEQYF.